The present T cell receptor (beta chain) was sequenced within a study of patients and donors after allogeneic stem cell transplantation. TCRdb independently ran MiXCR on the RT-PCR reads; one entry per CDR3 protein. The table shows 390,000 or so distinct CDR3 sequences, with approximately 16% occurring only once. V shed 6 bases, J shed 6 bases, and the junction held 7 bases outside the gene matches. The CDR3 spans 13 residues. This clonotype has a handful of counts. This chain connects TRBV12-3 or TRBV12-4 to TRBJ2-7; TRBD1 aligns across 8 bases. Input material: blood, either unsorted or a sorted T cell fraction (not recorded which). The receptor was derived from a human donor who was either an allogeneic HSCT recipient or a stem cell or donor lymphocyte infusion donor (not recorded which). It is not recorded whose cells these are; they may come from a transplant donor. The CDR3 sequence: CASSLQGVGEQYF. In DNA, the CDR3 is TGTGCCAGCAGCCTACAGGGGGTAGGCGAGCAGTACTTC.